This T cell receptor (beta chain) emerged from a study of T cells in Graves' hyperthyroidism and ophthalmopathy. Overall study context: Blood from the periphery was taken at initial diagnosis, before any treatment. Study-level points and caveats: In the blood, most expanded thyroid clonotypes above 0.001 appeared as well.

PBMCs came from about 10 ml fresh peripheral blood. From RNA transcripts, TCR beta CDR3 regions were amplified. First-round RT-PCR with HTBI primers amplified the TCR CDR3 region. TCRdb reanalysed the multiplex PCR reads using MiXCR and keeps one entry per CDR3 protein. The table records more than 300,000 distinct CDR3 sequences, roughly 14% of them present only once. A few counts support this clonotype. Its matching antigen is unknown. This receptor was identified in a woman aged 25 to 39 with Graves' hyperthyroidism. Source material: blood.

The chain's CDR3 is CASSFYGGMKTQYF. The DNA of the CDR3 is TGTGCCAGCAGTTTTTACGGGGGCATGAAGACCCAGTACTTC. The chain is built from TRBV27 and TRBJ2-5; D is possibly TRBD1 or TRBD2 (6 bases each). The CDR3 spans 14 residues. Germline CDR1 reads MNHEY; CDR2 reads SMNVEV (reference sequence). V lost 3 bases, J lost 6 bases, and 14 bases lay in between.